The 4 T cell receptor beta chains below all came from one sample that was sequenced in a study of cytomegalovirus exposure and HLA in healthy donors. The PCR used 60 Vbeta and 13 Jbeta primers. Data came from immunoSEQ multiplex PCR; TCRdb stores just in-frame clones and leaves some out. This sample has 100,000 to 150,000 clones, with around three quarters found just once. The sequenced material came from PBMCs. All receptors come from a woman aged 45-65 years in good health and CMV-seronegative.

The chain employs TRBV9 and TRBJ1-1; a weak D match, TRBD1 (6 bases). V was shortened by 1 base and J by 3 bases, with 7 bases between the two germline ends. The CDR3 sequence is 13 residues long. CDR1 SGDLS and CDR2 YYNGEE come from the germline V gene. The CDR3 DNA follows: TGTGCCAGCAGCGTAAACAGGGACACTGAAGCTTTCTTT. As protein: CASSVNRDTEAFF.

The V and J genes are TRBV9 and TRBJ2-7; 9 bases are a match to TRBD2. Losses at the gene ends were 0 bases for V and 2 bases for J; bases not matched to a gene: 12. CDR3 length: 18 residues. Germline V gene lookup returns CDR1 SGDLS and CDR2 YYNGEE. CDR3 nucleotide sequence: TGTGCCAGCAGCGTAGGAGAGGGTAGCGGGGGCCTCACCTACGAGCAGTACTTC. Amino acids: CASSVGEGSGGLTYEQYF.

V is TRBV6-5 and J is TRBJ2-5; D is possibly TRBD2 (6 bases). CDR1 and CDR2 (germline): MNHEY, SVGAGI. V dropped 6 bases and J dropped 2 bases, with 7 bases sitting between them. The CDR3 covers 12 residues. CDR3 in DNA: TGTGCCAGCAGCCGGGGGCAAGAGACCCAGTACTTC. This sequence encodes CASSRGQETQYF.

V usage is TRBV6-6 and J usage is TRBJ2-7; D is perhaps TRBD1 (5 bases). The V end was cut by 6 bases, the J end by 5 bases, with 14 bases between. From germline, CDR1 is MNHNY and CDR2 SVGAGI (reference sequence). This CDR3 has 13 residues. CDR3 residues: CASSRRVVDEQYF. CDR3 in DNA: TGTGCCAGCAGCCGCAGGGTTGTGGACGAGCAGTACTTC.